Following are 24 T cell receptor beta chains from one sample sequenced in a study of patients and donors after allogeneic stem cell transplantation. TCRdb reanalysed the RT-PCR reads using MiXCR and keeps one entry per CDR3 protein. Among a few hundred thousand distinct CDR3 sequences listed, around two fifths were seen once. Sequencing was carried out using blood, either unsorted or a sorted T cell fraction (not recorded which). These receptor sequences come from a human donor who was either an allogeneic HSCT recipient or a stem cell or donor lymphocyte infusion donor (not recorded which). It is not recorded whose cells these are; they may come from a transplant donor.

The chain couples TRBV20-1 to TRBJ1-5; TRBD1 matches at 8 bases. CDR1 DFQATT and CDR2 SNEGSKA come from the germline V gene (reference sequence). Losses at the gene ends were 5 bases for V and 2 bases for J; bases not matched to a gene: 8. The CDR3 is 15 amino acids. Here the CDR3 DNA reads TGCAGTGCTCAGACAGGGGCGGGAGGCAATCAGCCCCAGCATTTT. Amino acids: CSAQTGAGGNQPQHF.

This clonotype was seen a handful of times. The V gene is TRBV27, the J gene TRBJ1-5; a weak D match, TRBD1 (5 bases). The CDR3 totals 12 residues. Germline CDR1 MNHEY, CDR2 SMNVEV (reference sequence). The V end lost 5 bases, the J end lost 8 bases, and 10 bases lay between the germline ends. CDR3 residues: CASSRWGEPQHF. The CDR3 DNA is TGTGCCAGCAGTCGGTGGGGCGAGCCCCAGCATTTT.

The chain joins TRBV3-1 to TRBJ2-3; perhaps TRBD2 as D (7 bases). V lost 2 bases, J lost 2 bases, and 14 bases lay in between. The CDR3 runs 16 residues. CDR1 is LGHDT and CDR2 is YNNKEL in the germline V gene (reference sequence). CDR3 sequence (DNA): TGTGCCAGCAGCCAAAAGGCGGGGGACACCACAGATACGCAGTATTTT. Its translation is CASSQKAGDTTDTQYF.

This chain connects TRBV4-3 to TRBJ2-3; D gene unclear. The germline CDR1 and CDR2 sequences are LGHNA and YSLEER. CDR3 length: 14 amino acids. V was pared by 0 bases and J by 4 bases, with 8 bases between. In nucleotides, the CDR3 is TGCGCCAGCAGCCAAGATGGTGGGGCAGATACGCAGTATTTT. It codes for CASSQDGGADTQYF.

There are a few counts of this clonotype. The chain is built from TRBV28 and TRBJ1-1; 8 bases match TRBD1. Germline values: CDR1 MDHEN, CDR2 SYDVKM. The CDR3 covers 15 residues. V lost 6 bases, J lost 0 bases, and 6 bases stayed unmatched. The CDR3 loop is CASRSDRGVNTEAFF. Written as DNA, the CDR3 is TGTGCCAGCAGAAGCGACAGGGGCGTGAACACTGAAGCTTTCTTT. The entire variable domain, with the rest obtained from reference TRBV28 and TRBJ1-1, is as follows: DVKVTQSSRYLVKRTGEKVFLECVQDMDHENMFWYRQDPGLGLRLIYFSYDVKMKEKGDIPEGYSVSREKKERFSLILESASTNQTSMYLCASRSDRGVNTEAFFGQGTRLTVV.

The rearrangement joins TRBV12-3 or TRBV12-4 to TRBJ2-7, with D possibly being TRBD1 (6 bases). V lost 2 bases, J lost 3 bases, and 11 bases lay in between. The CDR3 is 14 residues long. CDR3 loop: CASSLRYRVYEQYF. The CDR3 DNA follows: TGTGCCAGCAGTTTAAGGTACAGGGTCTACGAGCAGTACTTC.

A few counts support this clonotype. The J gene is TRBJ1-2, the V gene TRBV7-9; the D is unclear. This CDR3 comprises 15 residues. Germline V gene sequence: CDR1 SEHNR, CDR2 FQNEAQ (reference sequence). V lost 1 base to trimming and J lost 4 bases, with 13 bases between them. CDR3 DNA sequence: TGTGCCAGCAGCTTAGACGGGTCACAGATCTATGGCTACACCTTC. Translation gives CASSLDGSQIYGYTF.

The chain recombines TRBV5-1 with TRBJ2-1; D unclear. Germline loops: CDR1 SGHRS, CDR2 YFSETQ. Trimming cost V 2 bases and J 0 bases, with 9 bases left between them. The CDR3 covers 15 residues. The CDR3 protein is CASSFSQSSYNEQFF. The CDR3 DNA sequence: TGCGCCAGCAGCTTCTCGCAGAGCTCCTACAATGAGCAGTTCTTC.

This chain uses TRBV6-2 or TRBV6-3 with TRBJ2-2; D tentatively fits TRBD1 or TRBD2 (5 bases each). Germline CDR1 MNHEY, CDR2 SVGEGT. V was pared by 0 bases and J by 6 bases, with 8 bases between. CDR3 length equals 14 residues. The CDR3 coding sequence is TGTGCCAGCAGTTACTCGACGGGGCCCGGGGAGCTGTTTTTT. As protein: CASSYSTGPGELFF.

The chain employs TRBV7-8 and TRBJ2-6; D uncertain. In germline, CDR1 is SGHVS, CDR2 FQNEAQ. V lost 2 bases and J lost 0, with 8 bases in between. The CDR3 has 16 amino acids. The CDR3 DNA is TGTGCCAGCAGCTTAAGTACGGTCTCTGGGGCCAACGTCCTGACTTTC. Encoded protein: CASSLSTVSGANVLTF. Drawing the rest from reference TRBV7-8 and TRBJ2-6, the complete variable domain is GAGVSQSPRYKVAKRGQDVALRCDPISGHVSLFWYQQALGQGPEFLTYFQNEAQLDKSGLPSDRFFAERPEGSVSTLKIQRTQQEDSAVYLCASSLSTVSGANVLTFGAGSRLTVL.

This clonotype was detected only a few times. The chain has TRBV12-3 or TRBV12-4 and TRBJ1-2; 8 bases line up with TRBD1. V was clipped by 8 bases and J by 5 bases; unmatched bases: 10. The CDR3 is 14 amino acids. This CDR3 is CASRTGGNEYGYTF. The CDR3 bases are TGTGCCAGCCGAACAGGGGGAAATGAGTATGGCTACACCTTC.

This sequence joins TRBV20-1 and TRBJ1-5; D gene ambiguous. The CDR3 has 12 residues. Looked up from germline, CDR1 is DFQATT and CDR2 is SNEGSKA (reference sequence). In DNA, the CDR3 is TGCAGCGGGTCTCAGGCGGATCAGCCCCAGCATTTT. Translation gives CSGSQADQPQHF.

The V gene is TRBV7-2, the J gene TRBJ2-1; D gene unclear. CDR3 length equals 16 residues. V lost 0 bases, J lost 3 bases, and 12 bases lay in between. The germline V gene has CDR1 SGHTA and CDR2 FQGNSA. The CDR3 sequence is CASSLAVGFYYNEQFF. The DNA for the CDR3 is TGTGCCAGCAGCTTAGCGGTGGGGTTCTACTACAATGAGCAGTTCTTC.

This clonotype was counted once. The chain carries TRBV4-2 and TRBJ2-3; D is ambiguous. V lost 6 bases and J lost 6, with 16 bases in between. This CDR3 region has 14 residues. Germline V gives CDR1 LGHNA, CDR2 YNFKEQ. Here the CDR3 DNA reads TGTGCCAGCAGACTCGGACGAGTTTCGGATACGCAGTATTTT. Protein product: CASRLGRVSDTQYF.

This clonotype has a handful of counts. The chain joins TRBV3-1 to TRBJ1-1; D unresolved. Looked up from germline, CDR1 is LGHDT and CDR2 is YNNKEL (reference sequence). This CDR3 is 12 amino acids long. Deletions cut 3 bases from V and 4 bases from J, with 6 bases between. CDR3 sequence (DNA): TGTGCCAGCAGCCACAGACGCACTGAAGCTTTCTTT. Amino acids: CASSHRRTEAFF.

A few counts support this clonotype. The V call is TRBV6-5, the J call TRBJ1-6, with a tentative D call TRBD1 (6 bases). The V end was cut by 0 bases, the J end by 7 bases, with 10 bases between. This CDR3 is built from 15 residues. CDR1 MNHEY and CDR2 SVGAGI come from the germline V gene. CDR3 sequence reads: CASSYSPQGNSPLHF. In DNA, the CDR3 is TGTGCCAGCAGTTACTCGCCGCAGGGGAATTCACCCCTCCACTTT.

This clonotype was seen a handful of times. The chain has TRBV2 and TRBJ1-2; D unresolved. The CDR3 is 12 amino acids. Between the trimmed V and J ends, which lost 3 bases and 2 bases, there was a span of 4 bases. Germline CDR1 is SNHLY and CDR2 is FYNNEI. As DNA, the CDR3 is TGTGCCAGCAGTGACAGAAACTATGGCTACACCTTC. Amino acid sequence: CASSDRNYGYTF.

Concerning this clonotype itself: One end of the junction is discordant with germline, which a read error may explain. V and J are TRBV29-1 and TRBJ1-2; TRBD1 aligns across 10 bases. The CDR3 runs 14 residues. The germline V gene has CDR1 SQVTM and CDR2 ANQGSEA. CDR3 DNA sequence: TGCAGCGTTGTAGGCATGGCGGGGGGACAGGGGAAGTCCTTC. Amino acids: CSVVGMAGGQGKSF.

In DNA, the CDR3 is TGTGCCAGCAGCTCCCGAGGGGGCAGGAGCTCCTACAATGAGCAGTTCTTC. Its translation: CASSSRGGRSSYNEQFF. The V gene is TRBV7-3, the J gene TRBJ2-1; 7 bases line up with TRBD1. Looked up from germline, CDR1 is SGHTA and CDR2 is FQGTGA. V lost 4 bases, J lost 0 bases, and 9 bases stayed unmatched. The CDR3 loop spans 17 amino acids.

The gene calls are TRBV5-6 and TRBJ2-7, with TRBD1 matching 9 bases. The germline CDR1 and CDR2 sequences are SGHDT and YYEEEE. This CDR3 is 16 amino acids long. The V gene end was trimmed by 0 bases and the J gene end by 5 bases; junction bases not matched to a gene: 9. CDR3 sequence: CASSLGDREIADEQYF. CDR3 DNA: TGTGCCAGCAGCTTGGGGGACAGGGAAATCGCCGACGAGCAGTACTTC.

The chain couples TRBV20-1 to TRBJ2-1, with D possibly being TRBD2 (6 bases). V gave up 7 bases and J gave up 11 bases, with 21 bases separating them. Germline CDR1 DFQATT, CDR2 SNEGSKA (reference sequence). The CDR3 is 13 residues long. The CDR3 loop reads CSGPSRVTSKQFF. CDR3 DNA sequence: TGCAGTGGGCCCTCCCGAGTGACTAGTAAGCAGTTCTTC.

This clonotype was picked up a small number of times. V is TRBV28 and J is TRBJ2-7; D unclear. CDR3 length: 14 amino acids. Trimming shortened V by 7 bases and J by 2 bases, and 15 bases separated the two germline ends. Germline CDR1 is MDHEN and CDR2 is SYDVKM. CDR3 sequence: CASTHQVVPYEQYF. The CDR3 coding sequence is TGTGCCAGCACCCATCAGGTTGTTCCCTACGAGCAGTACTTC.

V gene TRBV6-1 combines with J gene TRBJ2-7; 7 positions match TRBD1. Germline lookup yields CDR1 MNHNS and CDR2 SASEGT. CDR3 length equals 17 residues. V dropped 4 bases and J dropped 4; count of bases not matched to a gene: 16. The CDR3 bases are TGTGCCAGCAGTGGCCAATCCTTACAGGGGTCCAGGTACGAGCAGTACTTC. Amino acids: CASSGQSLQGSRYEQYF.

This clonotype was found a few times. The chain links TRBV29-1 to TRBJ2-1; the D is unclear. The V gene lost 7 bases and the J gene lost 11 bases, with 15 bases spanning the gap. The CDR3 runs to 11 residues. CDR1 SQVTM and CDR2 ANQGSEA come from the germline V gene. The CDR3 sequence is CSGRLAMQQFF. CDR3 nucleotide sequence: TGCAGCGGTCGACTCGCGATGCAGCAGTTCTTC.